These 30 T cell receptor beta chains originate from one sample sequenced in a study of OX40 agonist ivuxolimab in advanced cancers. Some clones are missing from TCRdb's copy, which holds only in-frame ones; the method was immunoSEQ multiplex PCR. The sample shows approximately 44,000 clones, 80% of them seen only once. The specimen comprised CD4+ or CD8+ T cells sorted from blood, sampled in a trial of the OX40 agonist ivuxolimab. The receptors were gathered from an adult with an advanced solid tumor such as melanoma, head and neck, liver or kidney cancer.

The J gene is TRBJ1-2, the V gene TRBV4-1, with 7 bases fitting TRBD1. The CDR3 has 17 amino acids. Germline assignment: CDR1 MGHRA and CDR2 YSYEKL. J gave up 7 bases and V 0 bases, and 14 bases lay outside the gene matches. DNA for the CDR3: TGCGCCAGCAGCCAAGATTCCGAAGACAGGGCTCCACGTGGCTACACCTTC. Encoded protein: CASSQDSEDRAPRGYTF.

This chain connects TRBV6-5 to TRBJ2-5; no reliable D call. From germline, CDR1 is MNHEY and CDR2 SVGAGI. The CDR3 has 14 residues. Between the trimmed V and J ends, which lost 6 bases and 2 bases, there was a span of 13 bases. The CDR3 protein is CASSRPGPQETQYF. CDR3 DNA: TGTGCCAGCAGCCGACCCGGGCCGCAAGAGACCCAGTACTTC.

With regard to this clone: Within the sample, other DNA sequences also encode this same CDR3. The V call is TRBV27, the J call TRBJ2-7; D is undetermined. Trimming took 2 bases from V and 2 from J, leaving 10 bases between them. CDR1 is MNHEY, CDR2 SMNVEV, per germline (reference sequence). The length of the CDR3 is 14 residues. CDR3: CASSLRSTTYEQYF. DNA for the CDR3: TGTGCCAGCAGTTTACGGTCCACTACCTACGAGCAGTACTTC.

The CDR3 region has the DNA TGTGCCAGCACTCGGGGGCGGGAGGTCTCCTACGAGCAGTACTTC. Protein: CASTRGREVSYEQYF. The V call is TRBV9, the J call TRBJ2-7; 8 nucleotides match TRBD2. This CDR3 comprises 15 residues. J was trimmed by 0 bases and V by 6 bases; bases with no gene match: 8. From germline, CDR1 is SGDLS and CDR2 YYNGEE.

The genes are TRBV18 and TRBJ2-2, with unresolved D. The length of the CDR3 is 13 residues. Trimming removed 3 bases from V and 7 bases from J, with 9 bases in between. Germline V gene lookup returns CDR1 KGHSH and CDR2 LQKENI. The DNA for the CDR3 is TGTGCCAGCTCACCCCTCCAGGACGGGGAGCTGTTTTTT. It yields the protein CASSPLQDGELFF. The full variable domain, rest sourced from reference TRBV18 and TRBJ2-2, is NAGVMQNPRHLVRRRGQEARLRCSPMKGHSHVYWYRQLPEEGLKFMVYLQKENIIDESGMPKERFSAEFPKEGPSILRIQQVVRGDSAAYFCASSPLQDGELFFGEGSRLTVL.

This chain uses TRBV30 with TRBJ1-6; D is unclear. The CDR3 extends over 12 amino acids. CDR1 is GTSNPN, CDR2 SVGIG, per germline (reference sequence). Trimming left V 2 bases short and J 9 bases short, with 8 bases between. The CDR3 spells CAWSREGSPLHF. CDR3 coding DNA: TGTGCCTGGAGTCGGGAGGGTTCACCCCTCCACTTT.

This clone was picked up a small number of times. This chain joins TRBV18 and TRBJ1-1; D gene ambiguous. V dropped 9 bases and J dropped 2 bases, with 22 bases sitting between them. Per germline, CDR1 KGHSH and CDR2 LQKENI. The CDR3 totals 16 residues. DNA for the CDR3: TGTGCCAGTAGTGACCAGCTGCTGGGGATAAACACTGAAGCTTTCTTT. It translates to CASSDQLLGINTEAFF. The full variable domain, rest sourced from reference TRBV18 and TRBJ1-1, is NAGVMQNPRHLVRRRGQEARLRCSPMKGHSHVYWYRQLPEEGLKFMVYLQKENIIDESGMPKERFSAEFPKEGPSILRIQQVVRGDSAAYFCASSDQLLGINTEAFFGQGTRLTVV.

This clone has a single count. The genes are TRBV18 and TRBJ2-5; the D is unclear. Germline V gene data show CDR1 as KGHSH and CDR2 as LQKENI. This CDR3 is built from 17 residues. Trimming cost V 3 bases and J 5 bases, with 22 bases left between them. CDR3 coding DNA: TGTGCCAGCTCACCTCCGCTATGGAGCGTCCGGTGGGAGACCCAGTACTTC. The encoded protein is CASSPPLWSVRWETQYF.

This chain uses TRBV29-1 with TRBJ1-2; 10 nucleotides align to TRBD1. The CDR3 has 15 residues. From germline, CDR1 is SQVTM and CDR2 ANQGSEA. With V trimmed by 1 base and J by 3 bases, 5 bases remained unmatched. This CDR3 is CSVEGVDRGYYGYTF. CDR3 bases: TGCAGCGTTGAAGGCGTGGACAGGGGGTACTATGGCTACACCTTC.

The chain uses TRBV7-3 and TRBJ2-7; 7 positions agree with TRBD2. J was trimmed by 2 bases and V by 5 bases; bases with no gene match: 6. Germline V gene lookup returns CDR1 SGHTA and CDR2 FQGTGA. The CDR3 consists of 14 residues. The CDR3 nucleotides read TGTGCCAGCAGCAGCTTAGCGGGCCCCTACGAGCAGTACTTC. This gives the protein CASSSLAGPYEQYF.

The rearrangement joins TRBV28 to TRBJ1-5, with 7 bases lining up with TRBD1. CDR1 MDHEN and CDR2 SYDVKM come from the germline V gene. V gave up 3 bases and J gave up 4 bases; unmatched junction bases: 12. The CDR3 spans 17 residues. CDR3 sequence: CASSFFLRQGNNQPQHF. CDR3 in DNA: TGTGCCAGCAGTTTCTTCCTAAGACAGGGCAATAATCAGCCCCAGCATTTT.

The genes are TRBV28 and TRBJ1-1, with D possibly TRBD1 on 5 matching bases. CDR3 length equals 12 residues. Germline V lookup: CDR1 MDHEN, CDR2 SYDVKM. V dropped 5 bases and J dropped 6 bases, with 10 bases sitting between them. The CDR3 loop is CASSKGRAEAFF. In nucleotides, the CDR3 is TGTGCCAGCAGTAAGGGGCGTGCTGAAGCTTTCTTT.

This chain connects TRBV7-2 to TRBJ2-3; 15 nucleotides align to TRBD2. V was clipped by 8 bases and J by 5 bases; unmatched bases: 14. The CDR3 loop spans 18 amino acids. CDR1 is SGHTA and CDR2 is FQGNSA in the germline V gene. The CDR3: CASAEGTSGRRVGDTQYF. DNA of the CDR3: TGTGCCAGCGCGGAGGGGACTAGCGGGAGGAGGGTTGGAGATACGCAGTATTTT.

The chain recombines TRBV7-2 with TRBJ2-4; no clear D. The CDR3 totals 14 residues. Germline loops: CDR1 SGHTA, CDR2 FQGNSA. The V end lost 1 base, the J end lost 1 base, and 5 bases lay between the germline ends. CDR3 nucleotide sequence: TGTGCCAGCAGCTTAGGCGTTGCCAAAAACATTCAGTACTTC. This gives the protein CASSLGVAKNIQYF.

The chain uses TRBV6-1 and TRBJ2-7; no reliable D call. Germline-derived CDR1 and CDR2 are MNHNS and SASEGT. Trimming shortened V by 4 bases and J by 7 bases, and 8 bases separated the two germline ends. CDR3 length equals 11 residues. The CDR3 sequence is CASSGLREQYF. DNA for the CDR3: TGTGCCAGCAGTGGCCTGCGGGAGCAGTACTTC.

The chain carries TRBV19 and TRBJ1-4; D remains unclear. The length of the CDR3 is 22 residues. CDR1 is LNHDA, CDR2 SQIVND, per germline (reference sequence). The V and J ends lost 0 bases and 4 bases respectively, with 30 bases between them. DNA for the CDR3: TGTGCCAGTAGTATAGATCAGTCCGCACTCCACGTAGTTACTCTATATAATGAAAAACTGTTTTTT. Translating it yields CASSIDQSALHVVTLYNEKLFF.

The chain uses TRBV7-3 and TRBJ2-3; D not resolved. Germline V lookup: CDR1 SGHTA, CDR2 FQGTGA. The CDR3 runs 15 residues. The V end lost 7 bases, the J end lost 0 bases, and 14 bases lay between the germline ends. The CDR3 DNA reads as TGTGCCAGCATGGCTGCGGTTGTTAGCACAGATACGCAGTATTTT. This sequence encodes CASMAAVVSTDTQYF. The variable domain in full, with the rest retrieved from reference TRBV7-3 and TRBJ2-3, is GAGVSQTPSNKVTEKGKYVELRCDPISGHTALYWYRQSLGQGPEFLIYFQGTGAADDSGLPNDRFFAVRPEGSVSTLKIQRTERGDSAVYLCASMAAVVSTDTQYFGPGTRLTVL.

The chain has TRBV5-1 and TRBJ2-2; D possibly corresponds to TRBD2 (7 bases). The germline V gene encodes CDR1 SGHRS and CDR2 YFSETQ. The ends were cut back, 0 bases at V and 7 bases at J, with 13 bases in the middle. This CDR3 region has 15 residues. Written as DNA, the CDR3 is TGCGCCAGCAGCTTGGTTTCGGGGGGCGGCGGGGAGCTGTTTTTT. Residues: CASSLVSGGGGELFF.

DNA for the CDR3: TGTGCCAGCAGTAGACAGTTAGAAAATTCACCCCTCCACTTT. Translation gives CASSRQLENSPLHF. V is TRBV25-1 and J is TRBJ1-6, with D possibly TRBD1 on 5 matching bases. The CDR3 covers 14 residues. The germline V gene has CDR1 MGHDK and CDR2 SYGVNS. Trimming cost V 5 bases and J 7 bases, with 12 bases left between them.

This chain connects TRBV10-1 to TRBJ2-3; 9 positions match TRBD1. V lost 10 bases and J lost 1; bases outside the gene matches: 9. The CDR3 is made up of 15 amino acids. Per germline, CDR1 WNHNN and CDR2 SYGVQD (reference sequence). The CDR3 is CATHNGQGRTDTQYF. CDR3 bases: TGCGCCACCCATAACGGACAGGGGCGCACAGATACGCAGTATTTT.

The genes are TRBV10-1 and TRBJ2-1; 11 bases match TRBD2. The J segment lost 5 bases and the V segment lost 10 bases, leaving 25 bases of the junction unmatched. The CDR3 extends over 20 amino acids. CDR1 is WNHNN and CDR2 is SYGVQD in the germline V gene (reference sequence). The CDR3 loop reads CATLFGTSGSSLPSHNEQFF. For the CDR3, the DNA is TGCGCCACCCTCTTCGGTACTAGCGGGAGCTCCTTACCATCGCACAATGAGCAGTTCTTC.

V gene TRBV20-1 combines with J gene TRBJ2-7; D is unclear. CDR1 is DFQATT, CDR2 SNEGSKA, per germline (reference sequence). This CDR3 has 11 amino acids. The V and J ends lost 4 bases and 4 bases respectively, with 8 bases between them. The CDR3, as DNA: TGCAGTGCTAACTTTCCGTACGAGCAGTACTTC. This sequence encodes CSANFPYEQYF.

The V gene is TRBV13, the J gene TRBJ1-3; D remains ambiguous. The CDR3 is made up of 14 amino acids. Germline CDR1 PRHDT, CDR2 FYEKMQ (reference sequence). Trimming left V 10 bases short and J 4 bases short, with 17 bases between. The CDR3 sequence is CATAVRAEGNTIYF. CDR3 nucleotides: TGTGCCACCGCGGTCCGGGCGGAGGGAAACACCATATATTTT.

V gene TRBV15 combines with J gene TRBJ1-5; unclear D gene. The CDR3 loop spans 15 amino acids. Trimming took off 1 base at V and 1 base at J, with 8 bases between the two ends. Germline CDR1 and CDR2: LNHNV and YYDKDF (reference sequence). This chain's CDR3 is CATSRGGRSNQPQHF. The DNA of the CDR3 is TGTGCCACCAGCAGAGGGGGTCGAAGCAATCAGCCCCAGCATTTT.

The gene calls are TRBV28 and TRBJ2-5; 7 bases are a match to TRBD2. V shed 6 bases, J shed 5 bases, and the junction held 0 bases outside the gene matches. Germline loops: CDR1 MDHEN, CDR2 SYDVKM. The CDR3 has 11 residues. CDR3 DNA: TGTGCCAGCAGCGGGAGGGAGACCCAGTACTTC. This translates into CASSGRETQYF.

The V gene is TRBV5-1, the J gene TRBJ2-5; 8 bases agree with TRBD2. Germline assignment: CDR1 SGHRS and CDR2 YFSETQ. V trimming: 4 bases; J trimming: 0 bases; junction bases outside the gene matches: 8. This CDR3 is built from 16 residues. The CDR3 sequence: CASSPGTRKNQETQYF. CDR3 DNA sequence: TGCGCCAGCAGCCCGGGGACTAGAAAGAACCAAGAGACCCAGTACTTC.

Here the CDR3 DNA reads TGTGCCAGCAGCCCTGGGACTAGCGGGAGGGCCTTCAATGAGCAGTTCTTC. Its protein is CASSPGTSGRAFNEQFF. The V call is TRBV7-2, the J call TRBJ2-1, with TRBD2 matching over 16 bases. Germline assignment: CDR1 SGHTA and CDR2 FQGNSA. This CDR3 spans 17 amino acids. Losses at the gene ends were 5 bases for V and 6 bases for J; bases not matched to a gene: 7.

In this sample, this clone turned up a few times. The CDR3 DNA sequence: TGTGCCAGCAGTTACATGACTAGCTCCCCCTACGAGCAGTACTTC. It yields the protein CASSYMTSSPYEQYF. V and J are TRBV6-5 and TRBJ2-7; 7 bases fit TRBD2. The ends lost 2 bases at V and 2 bases at J; junction bases unmatched: 6. The CDR3 contains 15 residues. Germline lookup yields CDR1 MNHEY and CDR2 SVGAGI.

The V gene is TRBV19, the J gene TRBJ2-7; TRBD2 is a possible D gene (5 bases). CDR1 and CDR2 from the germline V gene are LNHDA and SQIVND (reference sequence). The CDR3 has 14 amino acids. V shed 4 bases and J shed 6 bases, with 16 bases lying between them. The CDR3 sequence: CASSRSERGLEQYF. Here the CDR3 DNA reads TGTGCCAGTAGTAGGTCGGAACGGGGTCTCGAGCAGTACTTC. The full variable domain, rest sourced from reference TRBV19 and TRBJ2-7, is DGGITQSPKYLFRKEGQNVTLSCEQNLNHDAMYWYRQDPGQGLRLIYYSQIVNDFQKGDIAEGYSVSREKKESFPLTVTSAQKNPTAFYLCASSRSERGLEQYFGPGTRLTVT.

The CDR3 DNA reads as TGTGCCAGCTCTCACAGGGGAGGGTCGAACACTGAAGCTTTCTTT. It encodes CASSHRGGSNTEAFF. This chain connects TRBV10-3 to TRBJ1-1; 7 positions agree with TRBD1. Germline values: CDR1 ENHRY, CDR2 SYGVKD. J was trimmed by 1 base and V by 10 bases; bases with no gene match: 12. CDR3 length equals 15 residues.